This T cell receptor (beta chain) is from a study of T cells after yellow fever vaccination. TCRdb reprocessed the 5' RACE reads via MiXCR and lists one record per CDR3 protein. The repertoire holds more than 450,000 distinct CDR3 sequences, with about a fifth as singletons. Looked up from germline, CDR1 is DFQATT and CDR2 is SNEGSKA (reference sequence). V gave up 0 bases and J gave up 4 bases; unmatched junction bases: 10. This CDR3 has 18 amino acids. The chain is built from TRBV20-1 and TRBJ2-6; 9 bases are shared with TRBD2. The specimen was PBMCs, collected 20 to 25 days after the first yellow fever vaccination. The sequence was collected from a man aged 18 to 35 who received the YFV17D yellow fever vaccine. This CDR3 is CSARDRRGGPDGANVLTF. CDR3 sequence (DNA): TGCAGTGCTAGAGATCGGCGGGGGGGGCCTGACGGGGCCAACGTCCTGACTTTC.